This T cell receptor (beta chain) was sequenced during a study of blood T cell repertoires in COVID-19. The V and J ends lost 0 bases and 5 bases respectively, with 8 bases between them. Germline CDR1 reads LNHNV; CDR2 reads YYDKDF (reference sequence). The length of the CDR3 is 13 residues. The assay was immunoSEQ multiplex PCR, and TCRdb's table has in-frame clones only and misses some. This sample has some 130,000 clones; 90% occur once, and the top ten carry around 4.6%. The TCR originated in a man between 60 and 70 years old with COVID-19, enrolled during active disease. Sequenced sample: peripheral blood. The rearrangement links TRBV15 to TRBJ2-7, with D unclear. CDR3 amino acids: CATSRDPVNEQYF. CDR3 in DNA: TGTGCCACCAGCAGAGACCCAGTCAACGAGCAGTACTTC.